What follows are 30 T cell receptor beta chains derived from one specimen sequenced in a study of CD8+CD57+ T cells in acquired aplastic anemia. The authors sequenced patients whose flow cytometry had shown CD8+CD57+ cell expansion. The template used for profiling TCR beta VDJ and CDR3 was genomic DNA. From the reads, TCRdb called clonotypes with MiXCR, one entry per CDR3 protein. The data show about 120,000 distinct CDR3 sequences, approximately 41% seen once. The material sequenced was sorted CD4+, CD8+, or CD8+CD57+ T cells (not recorded which) from PBMCs. The receptors were gathered from a human donor with aplastic anemia.

In this sample, this clonotype turned up many times. The chain uses TRBV7-2 and TRBJ2-7; 8 nucleotides align to TRBD2. The ends lost 5 bases at V and 4 bases at J; junction bases unmatched: 10. The CDR3 is 15 amino acids. CDR1 and CDR2 (germline): SGHTA, FQGNSA. This CDR3 is CASSLTSGGLYEQYF. As DNA, the CDR3 is TGTGCCAGCAGCCTTACTTCGGGGGGGCTATACGAGCAGTACTTC.

Turning to this clonotype: A much larger clone is a single base away; this may be a read error. For the CDR3, the DNA is TGTGCCAACAGTTCGGGAGGGGGTCAAACTGAAGCTTTCTTT. Translated, it gives CANSSGGGQTEAFF. The V call is TRBV12-3 or TRBV12-4, the J call TRBJ1-1, with D tentatively TRBD1 (6 bases). There are 14 residues in the CDR3.

Points on this clonotype: This may be a read error: a much more frequent sequence differs by one nucleotide. This chain uses TRBV4-1 with TRBJ2-5, with D maybe TRBD2 (6 bases). Per the germline V gene, CDR1 is MGHRA and CDR2 is YSYEKL. The CDR3 totals 15 residues. CDR3 in amino acids: CASSRGGIPQETQCF. In nucleotides, the CDR3 is TGCGCCAGCAGCCGTGGGGGGATACCCCAAGAGACCCAGTGCTTC.

This clonotype appeared many times. V gene TRBV5-5 combines with J gene TRBJ1-5; weak D call: TRBD1 (6 bases). The CDR3 sequence is 14 residues long. Germline CDR1 reads SGHKS; CDR2 reads YYEKEE (reference sequence). V was cut by 4 bases and J by 5 bases, with 13 bases left in between. The CDR3 DNA is TGTGCCAGCAGCGCGAGGGGGACTGATCAGCCCCAGCATTTT. Translated, it gives CASSARGTDQPQHF.

The chain is built from TRBV30 and TRBJ1-1, with unresolved D. The V gene lost 4 bases and the J gene lost 1 base, with 10 bases spanning the gap. The length of the CDR3 is 13 residues. Germline CDR1 is GTSNPN and CDR2 is SVGIG (reference sequence). The CDR3 is CAWIPRPNTEAFF. CDR3 nucleotide sequence: TGTGCCTGGATCCCCCGTCCGAACACTGAAGCTTTCTTT.

This chain connects TRBV7-8 to TRBJ2-1; D uncertain. The CDR3 totals 11 residues. The germline gives CDR1 SGHVS, CDR2 FQNEAQ. Deletions cut 4 bases from V and 5 bases from J, with 3 bases between. The CDR3 DNA is TGTGCCAGCAGCTCTAACAATGAGCAGTTCTTC. Translating it yields CASSSNNEQFF.

Of note for this clonotype: The conserved final phenylalanine or tryptophan is absent from the CDR3, which likely points to a read error. The V gene is TRBV10-3, the J gene TRBJ1-1; perhaps TRBD1 as D (6 bases). Germline V gene data show CDR1 as ENHRY and CDR2 as SYGVKD. CDR3 length equals 14 residues. The CDR3 coding sequence is TGCGCCATCATGGGAGGGGGGGCAGGGACTGAAGCTTTCCTT. Residues: CAIMGGGAGTEAFL.

The J gene is TRBJ1-2, the V gene TRBV19, with D unclear. This CDR3 spans 11 amino acids. Trimming removed 3 bases at V and 5 bases at J, with 4 bases between. The germline V gene encodes CDR1 LNHDA and CDR2 SQIVND (reference sequence). The CDR3 protein is CASSMGYGYTF. CDR3 nucleotides: TGTGCCAGTAGTATGGGTTATGGCTACACCTTC.

This clonotype was recorded many times. The CDR3 here is CASSLSALGGNTIYF. The CDR3 bases are TGCGCCAGCAGCTTGTCGGCCCTGGGTGGAAACACCATATATTTT. V and J are TRBV5-1 and TRBJ1-3; D is undetermined. The CDR3 totals 15 residues. Germline loops: CDR1 SGHRS, CDR2 YFSETQ. Trimming removed 1 base from V and 3 bases from J, with 11 bases in between.

The J gene is TRBJ2-5, the V gene TRBV28, with a weak D call TRBD2 (6 bases). The V end lost 5 bases, the J end lost 4 bases, and 11 bases lay between the germline ends. The CDR3 consists of 13 residues. CDR1 MDHEN and CDR2 SYDVKM come from the germline V gene. Here the CDR3 reads CASSAGGVETQYF. The DNA of the CDR3 is TGTGCCAGCAGTGCGGGCGGGGTAGAGACCCAGTACTTC.

A few counts support this clonotype. The chain has TRBV15 and TRBJ1-2; no clear D. V was trimmed by 3 bases and J by 8 bases, leaving 10 bases between them. Germline CDR1 is LNHNV and CDR2 is YYDKDF (reference sequence). This CDR3 is 12 amino acids long. The CDR3: CATSSNGVGYTF. CDR3 DNA sequence: TGTGCCACCAGCAGCAATGGGGTGGGCTACACCTTC.

This clonotype has ten or more counts. This chain uses TRBV29-1 with TRBJ2-3; 13 bases are a match to TRBD2. V lost 1 base to trimming and J lost 4 bases; unmatched junction nucleotides: 2. The CDR3 loop spans 15 amino acids. From germline, CDR1 is SQVTM and CDR2 ANQGSEA. CDR3 loop: CSVEGLAGGADTQYF. CDR3 nucleotides: TGCAGCGTTGAAGGACTAGCGGGGGGTGCAGATACGCAGTATTTT.

This chain joins TRBV7-2 and TRBJ1-2; D ambiguous. The V gene lost 3 bases and the J gene lost 10 bases, with 18 bases spanning the gap. This CDR3 region has 14 residues. Germline CDR1 reads SGHTA; CDR2 reads FQGNSA. CDR3 bases: TGTGCCAGCAGCTTGGGTCAGTCAATACCTTCCTACACCTTC. Amino acids: CASSLGQSIPSYTF.

This clonotype was detected once. Germline and junction disagree at one end, which may indicate a read error. CDR3 loop: CASSSSDWRAF. The DNA for the CDR3 is TGTGCCAGTAGTTCGTCGGATTGGCGAGCTTTC. This rearrangement joins TRBV19 to TRBJ1-2; D call uncertain. The V gene's germline CDR1 is LNHDA and CDR2 SQIVND (reference sequence). CDR3 length: 11 amino acids.

The genes are TRBV6-1 and TRBJ2-1; 9 bases align to TRBD2. The CDR3 runs 15 residues. The trim removed 3 bases at V and 4 bases at J, leaving 4 bases unmatched. Germline V gives CDR1 MNHNS, CDR2 SASEGT. For the CDR3, the DNA is TGTGCCAGCAGTGATATAGCGGGGGAATACAATGAGCAGTTCTTC. Protein sequence: CASSDIAGEYNEQFF.

Concerning this clonotype: Germline is not matched at one junction end, which may reflect a read error. The CDR3 nucleotides are TGTGCCAGCAGCCCCGGAGACAGGGGTAATGGAAAACTGTTTTTT. This sequence encodes CASSPGDRGNGKLFF. The chain joins TRBV12-3 or TRBV12-4 to TRBJ1-4, with 8 nucleotides matching TRBD1. The CDR3 extends over 15 amino acids.

The table lists this clonotype with many counts. This chain connects TRBV12-5 to TRBJ1-2; maybe TRBD1 (6 bases). The CDR3 has 14 residues. V lost 3 bases and J 8 bases, leaving 16 bases between the germline ends. CDR1 is LGHNT, CDR2 FRNRAP, per germline. CDR3 sequence (DNA): TGTGCTAGTGGTTTCGATACAGGGAGCGGCGGCTACACCTTC. Translated: CASGFDTGSGGYTF.

This clonotype was detected ten times or more. The rearrangement links TRBV12-3 or TRBV12-4 to TRBJ2-1; D not certain. V was shortened by 7 bases and J by 7 bases, with 8 bases between the two germline ends. This CDR3 comprises 11 residues. The chain's CDR3 is CASTLRNEQFF. CDR3 sequence (DNA): TGTGCCAGCACCCTGCGAAATGAGCAGTTCTTC.

This clonotype has just a few counts. The J gene is TRBJ1-4, the V gene TRBV30, with D tentatively TRBD1 (5 bases). Trimming left V 4 bases short and J 6 bases short, with 18 bases between. The CDR3 totals 15 residues. Germline-derived CDR1 and CDR2 are GTSNPN and SVGIG (reference sequence). The CDR3 DNA reads TGTGCCTGGAAGTTTGGTGTCAGGGCGGATGAAAAACTGTTTTTT. This sequence encodes CAWKFGVRADEKLFF.

This sequence joins TRBV5-6 and TRBJ2-3, with unresolved D. Germline V gives CDR1 SGHDT, CDR2 YYEEEE. The V and J ends lost 5 bases and 2 bases respectively, with 15 bases between them. The CDR3 has 15 residues. The CDR3: CASSSTRLFTDTQYF. The CDR3 DNA reads as TGTGCCAGCAGTTCTACCCGACTTTTCACAGATACGCAGTATTTT. Supplemented by reference TRBV5-6 and TRBJ2-3, the full variable domain reads DAGVTQSPTHLIKTRGQQVTLRCSPKSGHDTVSWYQQALGQGPQFIFQYYEEEERQRGNFPDRFSGHQFPNYSSELNVNALLLGDSALYLCASSSTRLFTDTQYFGPGTRLTVL.

This rearrangement joins TRBV20-1 to TRBJ1-5, with TRBD1 matching 8 bases. Germline-derived CDR1 and CDR2 are DFQATT and SNEGSKA (reference sequence). This CDR3 has 13 residues. V lost 1 base and J lost 7; bases outside the gene matches: 3. The CDR3 nucleotides are TGCAGTGCTAGAGGGACAGGGCTCCAGCCCCAGCATTTT. Translation: CSARGTGLQPQHF.

This clonotype was detected ten times or more. The genes are TRBV7-2 and TRBJ1-6; D remains unclear. Trimming pared 1 base from V and 6 bases from J, leaving 10 bases between. CDR3 size: 15 residues. Germline V gives CDR1 SGHTA, CDR2 FQGNSA. CDR3 protein: CASSLEPGPNSPLHF. CDR3 bases: TGTGCCAGCAGCTTAGAGCCCGGACCTAATTCACCCCTCCACTTT.

Of note for this clonotype: A much larger clone sits a single nucleotide away, making a read error possible. No conserved phenylalanine or tryptophan is present at the end of the CDR3, so a read error is the likely explanation. The CDR3 here is CASSLGGDSSHQPQHS. In DNA form, the CDR3 reads TGTGCCAGCAGCTTAGGGGGCGACAGTTCACATCAGCCCCAGCATTCT. J is TRBJ1-5 and V is TRBV11-2, with D tentatively TRBD1 (5 bases). V lost 1 base and J 5 bases, leaving 15 bases between the germline ends. Germline V gene data show CDR1 as SGHAT and CDR2 as FQNNGV. There are 16 residues in the CDR3.

This clonotype turned up a few times. This may stem from a read error, because a much larger clone lies one nucleotide away. This CDR3 fails to terminate in the conserved phenylalanine or tryptophan, so it likely reflects a read error. This sequence joins TRBV14 and TRBJ1-6; TRBD1 agrees at 8 bases. The CDR3 is made up of 15 amino acids. Germline CDR1 is SGHDN and CDR2 is FVKESK. Trimming took 4 bases from V and 10 from J; bases not matched to a gene: 9. DNA for the CDR3: TGTGCCAGCAGCCCCCGACAGGGGAGCGGCTCACCCCTCCACTCT. Translating it yields CASSPRQGSGSPLHS.

This clonotype has a handful of counts. The chain carries TRBV5-1 and TRBJ2-7; D possibly corresponds to TRBD1 (5 bases). The CDR3 consists of 15 residues. V lost 0 bases and J lost 2, with 12 bases in between. Germline V gives CDR1 SGHRS, CDR2 YFSETQ. The CDR3 protein is CASSLAWQGPYEQYF. CDR3 in DNA: TGCGCCAGCAGCTTGGCATGGCAGGGCCCCTACGAGCAGTACTTC.

This clonotype was picked up many times. The chain uses TRBV5-1 and TRBJ1-2; D unresolved. CDR1 is SGHRS, CDR2 YFSETQ, per germline. Trimming stripped 4 bases from V and 2 bases from J, with 21 bases between. This CDR3 has 17 residues. The DNA for the CDR3 is TGCGCCAGCAGCCGAAATTTTGTAGGTCGACAAAACTATGGCTACACCTTC. This encodes CASSRNFVGRQNYGYTF. The whole variable domain, filled in from reference TRBV5-1 and TRBJ1-2, reads KAGVTQTPRYLIKTRGQQVTLSCSPISGHRSVSWYQQTPGQGLQFLFEYFSETQRNKGNFPGRFSGRQFSNSRSEMNVSTLELGDSALYLCASSRNFVGRQNYGYTFGSGTRLTVV.

This clonotype was seen ten or more times. The chain has TRBV19 and TRBJ1-2; D call uncertain. V was cut by 3 bases and J by 0 bases, with 11 bases left in between. CDR1 and CDR2 from the germline V gene are LNHDA and SQIVND (reference sequence). CDR3 length: 15 amino acids. The CDR3 nucleotides read TGTGCCAGTAGTATCTTCGGAGATCCTAACTATGGCTACACCTTC. Protein sequence: CASSIFGDPNYGYTF.

This clonotype was seen more than once but under ten times. J is TRBJ1-2 and V is TRBV10-2, with 8 nucleotides matching TRBD1. Losses at the gene ends were 7 bases for V and 5 bases for J; bases not matched to a gene: 6. This CDR3 has 13 residues. Germline CDR1 and CDR2: WSHSY and SAAADI. The chain's CDR3 is CASTQDRAYGYTF. CDR3 DNA sequence: TGCGCCAGCACCCAGGACAGGGCTTATGGCTACACCTTC.

V gene TRBV2 combines with J gene TRBJ2-7, with a weak D call TRBD1 (6 bases). The CDR3 runs to 14 residues. Germline CDR1 and CDR2: SNHLY and FYNNEI. V was shortened by 6 bases and J by 1 base, with 13 bases between the two germline ends. CDR3 amino acids: CASSPTGLSYEQYF. DNA of the CDR3: TGTGCCAGCAGCCCGACAGGTCTATCCTACGAGCAGTACTTC. The whole variable domain, filled in from reference TRBV2 and TRBJ2-7, reads EPEVTQTPSHQVTQMGQEVILRCVPISNHLYFYWYRQILGQKVEFLVSFYNNEISEKSEIFDDQFSVERPDGSNFTLKIRSTKLEDSAMYFCASSPTGLSYEQYFGPGTRLTVT.

This clonotype has at least ten counts. The chain employs TRBV9 and TRBJ2-5; TRBD1 might be the D (7 bases). The CDR3 length is 17 residues. Germline CDR1 reads SGDLS; CDR2 reads YYNGEE. Trimming left V 0 bases short and J 4 bases short, with 19 bases between. DNA of the CDR3: TGTGCCAGCAGCGTAGGACAGGGATGGGGGGCCCCAGAGACCCAGTACTTC. This translates into CASSVGQGWGAPETQYF.